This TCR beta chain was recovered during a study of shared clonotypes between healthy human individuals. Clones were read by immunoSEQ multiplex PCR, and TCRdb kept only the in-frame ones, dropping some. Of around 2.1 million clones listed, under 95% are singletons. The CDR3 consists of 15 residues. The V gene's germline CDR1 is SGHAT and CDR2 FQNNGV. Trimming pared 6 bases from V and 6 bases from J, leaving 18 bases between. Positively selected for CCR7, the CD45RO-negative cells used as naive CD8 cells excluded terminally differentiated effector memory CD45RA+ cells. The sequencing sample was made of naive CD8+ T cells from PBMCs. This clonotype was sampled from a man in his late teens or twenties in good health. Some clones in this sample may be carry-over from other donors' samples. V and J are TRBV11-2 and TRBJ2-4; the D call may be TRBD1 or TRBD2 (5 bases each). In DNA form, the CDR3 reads TGTGCCAGCAGTCCCCGGGACCCCCTGCCAAACATTCAGTACTTC. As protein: CASSPRDPLPNIQYF.